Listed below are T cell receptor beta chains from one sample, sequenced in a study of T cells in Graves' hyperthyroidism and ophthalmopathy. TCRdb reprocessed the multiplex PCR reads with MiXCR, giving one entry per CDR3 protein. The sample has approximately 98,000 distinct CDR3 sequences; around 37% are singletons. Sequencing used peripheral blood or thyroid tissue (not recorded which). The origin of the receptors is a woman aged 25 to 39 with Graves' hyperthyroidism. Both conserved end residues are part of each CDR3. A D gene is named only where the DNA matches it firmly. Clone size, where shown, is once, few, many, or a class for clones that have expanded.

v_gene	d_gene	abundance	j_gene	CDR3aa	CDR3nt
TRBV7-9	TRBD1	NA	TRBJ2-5	CASSLAGTVETQYF	TGTGCCAGCAGCTTAGCCGGGACAGTCGAGACCCAGTACTTC
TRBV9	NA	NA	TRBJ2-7	CASSPQGGDIDYF	TGTGCCAGCAGCCCCCAGGGGGGGGACATCGATTACTTC
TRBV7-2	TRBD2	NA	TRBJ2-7	CASSTLERDSYEQYF	TGTGCCAGCAGCACCCTCGAGCGGGACTCCTACGAGCAGTACTTC
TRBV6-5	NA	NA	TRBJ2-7	CASSSSWGEAYEQYF	TGTGCCAGCAGTTCGTCCTGGGGCGAGGCCTACGAGCAGTACTTC
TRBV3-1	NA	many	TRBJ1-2	CASSQLAWGGGYGYTF	TGTGCCAGCAGCCAACTGGCCTGGGGTGGTGGCTATGGCTACACCTTC
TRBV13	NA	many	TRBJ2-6	CASSLDTLSSGANVLTF	TGTGCCAGCAGCTTGGACACACTAAGCTCTGGGGCCAACGTCCTGACTTTC
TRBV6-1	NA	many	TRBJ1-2	CASSVVGLQGGYGYTF	TGTGCCAGCAGTGTTGTGGGACTACAGGGAGGCTATGGCTACACCTTC
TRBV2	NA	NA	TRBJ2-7	CACSFGAGLYEQYF	TGTGCCTGCAGTTTTGGGGCGGGGCTCTACGAGCAGTACTTC
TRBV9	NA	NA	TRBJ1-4	CASSPGTGHEKLFF	TGTGCCAGCAGCCCAGGGACCGGGCATGAAAAACTGTTTTTT
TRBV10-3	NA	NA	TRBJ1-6	CAISADSSYNSPLHF	TGTGCCATCAGCGCGGACAGCTCCTATAATTCACCCCTCCACTTT
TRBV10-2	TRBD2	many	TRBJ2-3	CATRAGLASGTQYF	TGCGCCACCCGGGCGGGACTAGCGTCTGGTACGCAGTATTTT
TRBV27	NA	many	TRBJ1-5	CASSWTVSNQPQHF	TGTGCCAGCAGTTGGACGGTTAGCAATCAGCCCCAGCATTTT
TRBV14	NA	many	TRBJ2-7	CASSQWRPPYEQYF	TGTGCCAGCAGCCAGTGGAGGCCTCCCTACGAGCAGTACTTC
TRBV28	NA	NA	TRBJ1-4	CASRSPGPGNEELFF	TGTGCCAGCAGGAGCCCGGGCCCCGGGAACGAAGAACTGTTTTTT
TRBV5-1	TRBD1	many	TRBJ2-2	CASSLQGAAGELFF	TGCGCCAGCAGCTTACAGGGGGCGGCCGGGGAGCTGTTTTTT
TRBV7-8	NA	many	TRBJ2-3	CASSFGPDTQYF	TGTGCCAGCAGCTTCGGCCCAGATACGCAGTATTTT
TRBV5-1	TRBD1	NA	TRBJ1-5	CASSSTGTGRRRQPQHF	TGCGCCAGCAGCTCTACCGGGACAGGCCGGAGGAGGCAGCCCCAGCATTTT
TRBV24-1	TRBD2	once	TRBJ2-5	CATSDPTSGIETQYF	TGTGCCACCAGTGACCCGACTAGCGGGATAGAGACCCAGTACTTC
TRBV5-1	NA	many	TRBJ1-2	CASAAGDWGPNYGYTF	TGCGCCAGCGCCGCCGGGGACTGGGGCCCTAACTATGGCTACACCTTC
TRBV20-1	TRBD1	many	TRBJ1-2	CSAVGGDYGYTF	TGCAGTGCGGTAGGGGGCGACTATGGCTACACCTTC
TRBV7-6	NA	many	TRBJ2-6	CASSFKKFYGASGANVLTF	TGTGCCAGCAGCTTCAAGAAATTTTACGGGGCCTCTGGGGCCAACGTCCTGACTTTC
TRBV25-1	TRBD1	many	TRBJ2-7	CASSEYRQGVYEQYF	TGTGCCAGCAGTGAATATCGTCAGGGGGTCTACGAGCAGTACTTC
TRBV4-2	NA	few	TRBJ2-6	CASSLRGLSSGANVLTF	TGTGCCAGCAGCTTGAGAGGTCTTAGCTCTGGGGCCAACGTCCTGACTTTC
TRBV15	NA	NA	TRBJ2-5	CATSTSPYQETQYF	TGTGCCACCAGCACGTCTCCGTACCAAGAGACCCAGTACTTC
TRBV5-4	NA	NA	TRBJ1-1	CASSFKSYTDEAFF	TGTGCCAGCAGCTTTAAGTCGTACACAGATGAAGCTTTCTTT
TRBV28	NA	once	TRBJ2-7	CASSLRPGAGIGSGQYF	TGTGCCAGCAGTTTAAGGCCCGGGGCAGGCATAGGAAGCGGGCAGTACTTC
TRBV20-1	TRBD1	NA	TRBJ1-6	CSASGTGELSPLHF	TGCAGTGCTTCCGGGACAGGGGAACTGTCACCCCTCCACTTT
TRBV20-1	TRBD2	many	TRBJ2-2	CSAVSGLNGELFF	TGCAGCGCCGTTAGCGGGTTAAACGGGGAGCTGTTTTTT
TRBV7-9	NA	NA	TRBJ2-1	CASSPGTREQFF	TGTGCCAGCAGCCCCGGGACTCGGGAGCAGTTCTTC
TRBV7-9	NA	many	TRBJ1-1	CASSFPGQGRNTEAFF	TGTGCCAGCAGTTTTCCTGGTCAGGGTAGGAACACTGAAGCTTTCTTT
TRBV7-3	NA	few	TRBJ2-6	CASSLGGPSSGANVLTF	TGTGCCAGCAGCTTAGGGGGACCAAGCTCTGGGGCCAACGTCCTGACTTTC
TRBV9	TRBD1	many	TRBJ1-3	CASSHPRQGFLGNTIYF	TGTGCCAGCAGCCACCCCCGACAGGGGTTTTTAGGAAACACCATATATTTT
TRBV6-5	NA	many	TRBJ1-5	CASRTLVQPQHF	TGTGCCAGCAGAACCCTAGTTCAGCCCCAGCATTTT
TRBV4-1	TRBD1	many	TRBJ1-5	CASSEGQEYSNQPQHF	TGCGCCAGCAGCGAGGGACAGGAGTATAGCAATCAGCCCCAGCATTTT
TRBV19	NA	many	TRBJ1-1	CASCPHTSTDEAFF	TGTGCCAGTTGTCCCCACACTTCGACGGATGAAGCTTTCTTT
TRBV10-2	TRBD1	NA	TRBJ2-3	CASSTDRGHTDTQYF	TGCGCCAGCAGTACGGACAGGGGGCACACAGATACGCAGTATTTT
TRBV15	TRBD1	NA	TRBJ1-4	CATSSRQGDEKLFF	TGTGCCACCAGCAGTCGACAGGGGGATGAAAAACTGTTTTTT
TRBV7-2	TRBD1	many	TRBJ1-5	CASSRDRDPQPQHF	TGTGCCAGCAGCAGAGACAGGGACCCTCAGCCCCAGCATTTT
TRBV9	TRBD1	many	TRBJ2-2	CASSWTGSATGELFF	TGTGCCAGCAGCTGGACAGGGTCTGCCACCGGGGAGCTGTTTTTT
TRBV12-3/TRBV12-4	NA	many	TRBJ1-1	CASRLRENTEAFF	TGTGCCAGCAGGCTCAGGGAGAACACTGAAGCTTTCTTT
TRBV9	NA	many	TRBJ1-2	CASSVNTVHGYTF	TGTGCCAGCAGCGTAAATACGGTTCATGGCTACACCTTC
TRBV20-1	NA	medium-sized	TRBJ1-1	CSAIWGQGTEAFF	TGCAGTGCCATCTGGGGGCAGGGTACTGAAGCTTTCTTT
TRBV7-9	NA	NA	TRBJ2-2	CASSQEVAGLSGELFF	TGTGCCAGCAGCCAAGAGGTCGCGGGGCTTTCCGGGGAGCTGTTTTTT
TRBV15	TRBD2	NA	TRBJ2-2	CATSRGLAGTFTGELFF	TGTGCCACCAGCAGAGGACTAGCGGGAACTTTCACCGGGGAGCTGTTTTTT
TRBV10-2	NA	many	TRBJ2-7	CASSEGGYEQYF	TGCGCCAGCAGTGAGGGCGGATACGAGCAGTACTTC
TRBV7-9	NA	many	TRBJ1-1	CASSLKIPGRGAFF	TGTGCCAGCAGCTTAAAGATTCCCGGTCGGGGGGCTTTCTTT
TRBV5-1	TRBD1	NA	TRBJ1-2	CASAAGGTGNTF	TGCGCCAGCGCGGCAGGGGGCACTGGAAACACCTTC
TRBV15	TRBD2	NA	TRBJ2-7	CATGWPSGHEQHF	TGCGCCACCGGATGGCCTAGCGGGCACGAGCAGCACTTC
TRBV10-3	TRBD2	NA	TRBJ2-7	CAISVSGTPYEQYF	TGTGCCATCAGTGTAAGCGGGACCCCCTACGAGCAGTACTTC
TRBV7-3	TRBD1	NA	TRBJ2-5	CASSTGTGETQYF	TGTGCCAGCAGTACCGGGACAGGGGAGACCCAGTACTTC
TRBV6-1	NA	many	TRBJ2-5	CASSEYGPRETQYF	TGTGCCAGCAGTGAATACGGGCCCAGGGAGACCCAGTACTTC
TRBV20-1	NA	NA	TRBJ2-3	CSAPGGATDTQYF	TGCAGTGCTCCTGGGGGGGCCACAGATACGCAGTATTTT
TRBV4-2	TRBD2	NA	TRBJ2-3	CASSPREGPWVTDTQYF	TGTGCCAGCAGCCCAAGGGAGGGCCCCTGGGTGACAGATACGCAGTATTTT
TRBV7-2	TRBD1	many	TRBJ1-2	CASSPHRTGPRGYTF	TGTGCCAGCAGCCCCCATCGGACAGGGCCGCGGGGCTACACCTTC
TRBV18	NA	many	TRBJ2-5	CASSPRSREETQYF	TGTGCCAGCTCACCACGTTCCCGAGAAGAGACCCAGTACTTC
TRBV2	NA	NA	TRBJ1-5	CASRLGDQPQHF	TGTGCCAGCAGGCTCGGGGATCAGCCCCAGCATTTT
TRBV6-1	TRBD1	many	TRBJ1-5	CASSERQGRTPQHF	TGTGCCAGCAGTGAAAGACAGGGCCGAACACCCCAGCATTTT
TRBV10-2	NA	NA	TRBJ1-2	CASYGQIYGYTF	TGCGCCAGCTACGGACAGATCTATGGCTACACCTTC
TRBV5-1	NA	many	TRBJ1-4	CASSPPGTNEKLFF	TGCGCCAGCAGCCCACCCGGGACAAATGAAAAACTGTTTTTT